This T cell receptor beta chain was identified during a study of Ad26.COV2.S vaccination and SARS-CoV-2 variants. Overall study findings and caveats: TCR breadth and depth estimates may have understated total T cell responses.

Treatment of the sample: around 19 received Ad26.COV2.S at low or high dose, single or two shots; about 5 received placebo; per-sample allocation not given. Day 63 after the first vaccine or placebo injection was the time point for sampling. Regarding this clone: Its antigen remains unidentified.

V shed 3 bases, J shed 2 bases, and the junction held 2 bases outside the gene matches. Germline CDR1 and CDR2: LNHNV and YYDKDF (reference sequence). There are 14 residues in the CDR3. Sequencing used immunoSEQ multiplex PCR; TCRdb keeps in-frame clones, though not all of them. This table has around 300,000 clones, roughly 88% appearing once. This TCR was sampled from a person between 18 and 65 years old who received the Ad26.COV2.S COVID-19 vaccine or a placebo. The material was peripheral blood, obtained in a trial of Ad26.COV2.S vaccine versus placebo. The chain combines TRBV15 with TRBJ1-2; 8 bases map to TRBD1. CDR3: CATSRDRENYGYTF. Here the CDR3 DNA reads TGTGCCACCAGCAGGGACAGGGAAAACTATGGCTACACCTTC. Based on the CDR3 plus reference TRBV15 and TRBJ1-2, the full variable domain is DAMVIQNPRYQVTQFGKPVTLSCSQTLNHNVMYWYQQKSSQAPKLLFHYYDKDFNNEADTPDNFQSRRPNTSFCFLDIRSPGLGDTAMYLCATSRDRENYGYTFGSGTRLTVV.